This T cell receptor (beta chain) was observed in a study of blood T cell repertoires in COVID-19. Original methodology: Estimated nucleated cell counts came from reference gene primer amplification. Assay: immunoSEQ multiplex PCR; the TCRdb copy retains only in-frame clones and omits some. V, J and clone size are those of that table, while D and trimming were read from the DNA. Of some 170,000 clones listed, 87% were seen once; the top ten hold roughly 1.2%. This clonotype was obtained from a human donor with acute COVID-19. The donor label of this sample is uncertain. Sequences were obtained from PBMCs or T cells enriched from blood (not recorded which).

DNA for the CDR3: TGTGCCACCGGACAGGGCTCCTACGAGCAGTACTTC. This gives the protein CATGQGSYEQYF. The chain links TRBV28 to TRBJ2-7; TRBD1 matches at 8 bases. J gave up 0 bases and V 10 bases, and 2 bases lay outside the gene matches. Germline CDR1 is MDHEN and CDR2 is SYDVKM. The CDR3 contains 12 residues.